The sequence of this TCR beta chain was determined in a study of CD8 T cells in Susac syndrome. This CDR3 region has 16 residues. V gave up 4 bases and J gave up 4 bases; unmatched junction bases: 11. From germline, CDR1 is MNHEY and CDR2 SVGAGI. From blood CD8+ and CD4+ T cells, the TCR beta chain was sequenced. Overall study findings and caveats: That the number of individuals in its TCR sequencing and HLA analysis was relatively small was acknowledged by the study.

Remarks on this clonotype: The antigen remains undetermined.

RNA was extracted with the RNeasy kit, and a quantity of roughly 0.5 to 1 ug was reverse transcribed using random hexamers. Across 54 Vbeta and 13 Jbeta, immunoSEQ multiplex PCR amplified TCR beta CDR3. TCRdb processed the immunoSEQ multiplex PCR reads anew with MiXCR; each CDR3 protein has one entry. The table has around 300,000 distinct CDR3 sequences, 70% to 90% seen once. Sequencing input: CD8+ T cells from PBMCs. The chain is built from TRBV6-5 and TRBJ2-3; 7 positions match TRBD2. The clonotype originates from a human donor with multiple sclerosis. The CDR3 is CASSFHTGGSSDTQYF. The CDR3, as DNA: TGTGCCAGCAGTTTCCATACGGGAGGAAGCTCAGATACGCAGTATTTT.